The 26 T cell receptor beta chains in this list originate from one sample, sequenced in a study of cytomegalovirus exposure and HLA in healthy donors. Primers: 60 Vbeta forward and 13 Jbeta reverse. TCRdb's copy holds only in-frame clones and misses some; the assay was immunoSEQ multiplex PCR. In the table there are roughly 100,000 clones, roughly three quarters of which are singletons. The sample was PBMCs. All receptors come from a male donor in good health and CMV-seropositive.

V gene TRBV4-3 combines with J gene TRBJ1-2, with D possibly being TRBD1 (5 bases). Germline loops: CDR1 LGHNA, CDR2 YSLEER. V dropped 2 bases and J dropped 3 bases, with 16 bases sitting between them. CDR3 length equals 16 residues. In DNA, the CDR3 is TGCGCCAGCAGCCAATGGAGGGGCAGGACCCACTATGGCTACACCTTC. This translates into CASSQWRGRTHYGYTF.

This sequence joins TRBV18 and TRBJ2-3; 10 bases are a match to TRBD2. CDR1 KGHSH and CDR2 LQKENI come from the germline V gene. This CDR3 contains 17 residues. The J segment lost 3 bases and the V segment lost 3 bases, leaving 9 bases of the junction unmatched. CDR3 sequence (DNA): TGTGCCAGCTCACCCCCCTCTAGCGGGAGAAGAACAGATACGCAGTATTTT. Amino acid sequence: CASSPPSSGRRTDTQYF.

This clone was picked up one time. The chain is built from TRBV2 and TRBJ2-3; a weak D match, TRBD1 (5 bases). This CDR3 region has 14 residues. The germline V and J ends were trimmed by 6 bases and 0 bases, with 10 bases remaining between them. From germline, CDR1 is SNHLY and CDR2 FYNNEI. CDR3 sequence: CASRDTSSTDTQYF. The CDR3 bases are TGTGCCAGCAGGGACACATCTAGCACAGATACGCAGTATTTT.

This sequence joins TRBV19 and TRBJ2-3, with 7 bases that match TRBD1. With 0 bases clipped from V and 0 bases from J, the junction kept 3 bases outside the gene matches. From germline, CDR1 is LNHDA and CDR2 SQIVND (reference sequence). This CDR3 comprises 16 residues. The CDR3 spells CASSIEHRGSTDTQYF. The DNA of the CDR3 is TGTGCCAGTAGTATAGAGCACAGGGGTAGCACAGATACGCAGTATTTT.

The gene calls are TRBV5-1 and TRBJ2-1; D remains ambiguous. Looked up from germline, CDR1 is SGHRS and CDR2 is YFSETQ. V shed 2 bases and J shed 4 bases, with 13 bases lying between them. This CDR3 region has 15 residues. The CDR3 region has the DNA TGCGCCAGCAGCTTCAACCTCGTAGTGTACAATGAGCAGTTCTTC. Amino acids: CASSFNLVVYNEQFF.

This sequence joins TRBV30 and TRBJ2-5; 7 bases are shared with TRBD2. V gave up 2 bases and J gave up 1 base; unmatched junction bases: 10. This CDR3 region has 16 residues. CDR1 and CDR2 (germline): GTSNPN, SVGIG (reference sequence). Written as DNA, the CDR3 is TGTGCCTGGAGTTATCGAGGGAGGGGACCCCAAGAGACCCAGTACTTC. Translated: CAWSYRGRGPQETQYF.

The chain recombines TRBV2 with TRBJ2-7, with TRBD1 identical over 8 bases. CDR3 length: 16 amino acids. In germline, CDR1 is SNHLY, CDR2 FYNNEI. V shed 6 bases, J shed 2 bases, and the junction held 12 bases outside the gene matches. For the CDR3, the DNA is TGTGCCAGCAGCCAAAACGACAGGGGCATAACCTACGAGCAGTACTTC. This translates into CASSQNDRGITYEQYF.

The V gene is TRBV29-1, the J gene TRBJ1-1; 8 nucleotides agree with TRBD1. The germline V gene encodes CDR1 SQVTM and CDR2 ANQGSEA. CDR3 length: 14 amino acids. V trimming: 3 bases; J trimming: 0 bases; junction bases outside the gene matches: 3. The CDR3 region has the DNA TGCAGCGTTGACCAGGGGGCTATGAACACTGAAGCTTTCTTT. Its protein is CSVDQGAMNTEAFF.

The J gene is TRBJ2-2, the V gene TRBV11-2, with 14 bases matching TRBD2. Germline V lookup: CDR1 SGHAT, CDR2 FQNNGV. The CDR3 totals 16 residues. The J segment lost 4 bases and the V segment lost 5 bases, leaving 3 bases of the junction unmatched. CDR3 coding DNA: TGTGCCAGCAGCCCCGGACTAGCGGGGGGCACCGGGGAGCTGTTTTTT. This translates into CASSPGLAGGTGELFF.

This chain connects TRBV4-1 to TRBJ1-2; D possibly corresponds to TRBD1 (6 bases). Germline CDR1 MGHRA, CDR2 YSYEKL. This CDR3 comprises 15 residues. Trimming shortened V by 1 base and J by 0 bases, and 9 bases separated the two germline ends. In DNA, the CDR3 is TGCGCCAGCAGCCAAGCGGGGGGCTCTAACTATGGCTACACCTTC. Its translation is CASSQAGGSNYGYTF.

This clone was seen only a few times. The V gene is TRBV21-1, the J gene TRBJ2-7; TRBD1, the table's D call, was not compared with the DNA. TRBV21-1 is classified as a pseudogene. This CDR3 is 14 amino acids long. CDR3 nucleotide sequence: TGTGCCAGCAGCCGACAGGGGGGGGCCTACGAGCAGTACTTC. Its protein product is CASSRQGGAYEQYF.

This clone was detected a few times. This chain uses TRBV7-2 with TRBJ2-1; 14 nucleotides line up with TRBD2. The CDR3 has 18 amino acids. Germline trimming cut 1 base from V and 3 bases from J; bases unmatched to any gene: 5. Germline lookup yields CDR1 SGHTA and CDR2 FQGNSA. The CDR3 DNA sequence: TGTGCCAGCAGCTTAGAAGGGACTAGCGGGAGACACTACAATGAGCAGTTCTTC. As protein: CASSLEGTSGRHYNEQFF.

This clone was counted once. The rearrangement links TRBV28 to TRBJ1-5; unclear D gene. V gave up 6 bases and J gave up 4 bases, with 13 bases separating them. In germline, CDR1 is MDHEN, CDR2 SYDVKM. The CDR3 is 14 amino acids. CDR3 DNA: TGTGCCAGCAGGGCCCTAGCTGTAAATCAGCCCCAGCATTTT. It codes for CASRALAVNQPQHF.

This chain uses TRBV7-2 with TRBJ2-5, with D perhaps matching TRBD1 (6 bases). The V and J ends lost 5 bases and 3 bases respectively, with 13 bases between them. CDR1 is SGHTA, CDR2 FQGNSA, per germline. The CDR3 extends over 14 amino acids. For the CDR3, the DNA is TGTGCCAGCAGCCGCGACAGGACAGAAGAGACCCAGTACTTC. It codes for CASSRDRTEETQYF.

The chain couples TRBV7-8 to TRBJ2-1; a weak D match, TRBD2 (6 bases). Looked up from germline, CDR1 is SGHVS and CDR2 is FQNEAQ. V lost 1 base and J lost 7, with 8 bases in between. The CDR3 sequence is 13 residues long. CDR3 sequence (DNA): TGTGCCAGCAGCTTAGGACTAGTAAATGAGCAGTTCTTC. Protein: CASSLGLVNEQFF.

CDR3 DNA sequence: TGTGCCAGCAGCCACCGGGGGACTGAAGCTTTCTTT. This codes for CASSHRGTEAFF. This chain connects TRBV11-2 to TRBJ1-1, with D possibly being TRBD1 (5 bases). The CDR3 spans 12 residues. Per the germline V gene, CDR1 is SGHAT and CDR2 is FQNNGV. V was clipped by 5 bases and J by 5 bases, with 9 bases between them.

The chain's CDR3 is CASSPRGPSGNTIYF. The DNA for the CDR3 is TGTGCCAGCAGCCCCAGGGGGCCCTCTGGAAACACCATATATTTT. This rearrangement joins TRBV7-2 to TRBJ1-3; 8 bases map to TRBD1. The V gene end was trimmed by 5 bases and the J gene end by 0 bases; junction bases not matched to a gene: 3. CDR1 is SGHTA, CDR2 FQGNSA, per germline. The CDR3 is 15 amino acids.

The V gene is TRBV7-2, the J gene TRBJ1-4; D remains unclear. Looked up from germline, CDR1 is SGHTA and CDR2 is FQGNSA. The CDR3 runs to 16 residues. V lost 2 bases and J 7 bases, leaving 17 bases between the germline ends. The CDR3: CASSLFSGLGVEKLFF. The CDR3 nucleotides read TGTGCCAGCAGCTTATTCTCGGGCCTCGGGGTTGAAAAACTGTTTTTT.

V is TRBV2 and J is TRBJ2-7, with TRBD2 identical over 11 bases. From germline, CDR1 is SNHLY and CDR2 FYNNEI. The CDR3 totals 15 residues. Trimming cost V 5 bases and J 6 bases; bases outside gene matches: 9. CDR3 sequence reads: CASSSISGRASEQYF. CDR3 nucleotide sequence: TGTGCCAGCAGTTCAATTAGCGGGAGGGCCTCCGAGCAGTACTTC.

The chain uses TRBV9 and TRBJ2-7; 10 nucleotides agree with TRBD1. Germline trimming cut 4 bases from V and 2 bases from J; bases unmatched to any gene: 3. From germline, CDR1 is SGDLS and CDR2 YYNGEE. CDR3 length: 14 residues. CDR3: CASSPGTGAYEQYF. The CDR3 region has the DNA TGTGCCAGCAGCCCCGGGACAGGGGCCTACGAGCAGTACTTC.

Notes on this clone: The junction departs from germline at one end; a sequencing error may be responsible. This chain links TRBV7-9 with TRBJ2-7; D perhaps matches TRBD2 (6 bases). Germline lookup yields CDR1 SEHNR and CDR2 FQNEAQ (reference sequence). The CDR3 extends over 14 amino acids. The DNA for the CDR3 is TGTTCCAGCAGCCCCAGCGGGTTATCCTACGAGCAGTACTTC. The encoded protein is CSSSPSGLSYEQYF.

The J gene is TRBJ2-7, the V gene TRBV9, with D perhaps TRBD1 (6 bases). Germline V CDR1 and CDR2: SGDLS, YYNGEE. This CDR3 contains 15 residues. The germline V and J ends were trimmed by 0 bases and 0 bases, with 10 bases remaining between them. CDR3 in DNA: TGTGCCAGCAGCGTAGGGCCGGACAGCTCCTACGAGCAGTACTTC. Translation gives CASSVGPDSSYEQYF.

The V and J genes are TRBV5-4 and TRBJ1-5; 7 positions agree with TRBD1. There are 17 residues in the CDR3. V shed 9 bases and J 4 bases; nucleotides not matched to a gene: 19. The germline CDR1 and CDR2 sequences are SGHNT and YYREEE (reference sequence). CDR3 loop: CATHPTGTDLGNQPQHF. DNA for the CDR3: TGTGCCACTCATCCAACCGGGACAGACCTGGGGAATCAGCCCCAGCATTTT.

The CDR3 loop is CASSELSGTDTQYF. The CDR3 nucleotides read TGTGCCAGCAGTGAATTGAGCGGCACAGATACGCAGTATTTT. The V gene is TRBV2, the J gene TRBJ2-3; the D is unclear. Trimming pared 2 bases from V and 1 base from J, leaving 7 bases between. The CDR3 runs to 14 residues. Per germline, CDR1 SNHLY and CDR2 FYNNEI.

The rearrangement joins TRBV27 to TRBJ2-5, with TRBD2 identical over 7 bases. The DNA end is a closer match to TRBJ2-7, so the J assignment may be wrong. The CDR3 is made up of 18 amino acids. Germline lookup yields CDR1 MNHEY and CDR2 SMNVEV (reference sequence). The CDR3 here is CASSLSDPRTSETYEQYF. The DNA for the CDR3 is TGTGCCAGCAGTTTATCGGATCCTAGAACTAGCGAAACCTACGAGCAGTACTTC.

This clone was counted a few times. The chain recombines TRBV6-6 with TRBJ2-7; 9 nucleotides align to TRBD1. Looked up from germline, CDR1 is MNHNY and CDR2 is SVGAGI (reference sequence). This CDR3 is 13 amino acids long. V shed 6 bases and J 5 bases; nucleotides not matched to a gene: 5. The CDR3 region is CASSRDRDHEQYF. CDR3 DNA sequence: TGTGCCAGCAGCCGGGACAGGGATCACGAGCAGTACTTC.